Listed below are T cell receptor beta chains from one sample, sequenced in a study of blood T cell repertoires in COVID-19. TCRdb keeps only in-frame clones here, not all; method: immunoSEQ multiplex PCR. The sample carries around 97,000 clones, about 92% recorded once. The specimen sequenced was peripheral blood. The receptors originated from a woman of 80 years or more in a cohort sampled during active COVID-19. The CDR3 runs from the conserved cysteine through the conserved F or W. The D gene is left open where the match is weak. Clone size is given for some rows only: seen once, a few or many times, or a class if the clone is expanded.

-	few	TRBV3-1/TRBV3-2	TRBJ1-1	CASSQGQGGHTEAFF	TGTGCCAGCAGCCAAGGTCAAGGAGGGCACACTGAAGCTTTCTTT
TRBD1	-	TRBV7-2	TRBJ2-5	CASRIGQAAPGIGETQYF	TGTGCCAGCAGAATAGGACAGGCCGCGCCGGGGATCGGAGAGACCCAGTACTTC
-	-	TRBV5-1	TRBJ1-1	CASSFQWNTEAFF	TGCGCCAGCAGCTTCCAGTGGAACACTGAAGCTTTCTTT
TRBD1	-	TRBV5-6	TRBJ2-1	CASSLGQGSYNEQFF	TGTGCCAGCAGCTTGGGACAGGGTTCCTACAATGAGCAGTTCTTC
TRBD1	-	TRBV12-5	TRBJ2-5	CASGLGDRGETQYF	TGTGCTAGTGGTTTGGGGGACAGGGGTGAGACCCAGTACTTC
TRBD2	-	TRBV6-6	TRBJ2-7	CASSFEMGGGYEQYF	TGTGCCAGCAGTTTTGAGATGGGGGGGGGTTACGAGCAGTACTTC
TRBD1	-	TRBV3-1/TRBV3-2	TRBJ2-1	CASSHRDRGRYNEQFF	TGTGCCAGCAGCCACCGGGACAGGGGGCGGTACAATGAGCAGTTCTTC
TRBD2	once	TRBV24-1	TRBJ2-1	CATSDPTTSGGAINEQFF	TGTGCCACCAGTGATCCCACAACTAGCGGGGGGGCGATCAATGAGCAGTTCTTC
-	-	TRBV9	TRBJ2-7	CASSVSPGESYEQYF	TGTGCCAGCAGCGTGTCCCCTGGGGAGTCCTACGAGCAGTACTTC
-	-	TRBV28	TRBJ2-2	CASSRILGELFF	TGTGCCAGCAGTCGTATCTTAGGGGAGCTGTTTTTT
-	-	TRBV4-1	TRBJ2-4	CASSLLPGVAKNIQYF	TGCGCCAGCAGCCTCCTCCCCGGGGTTGCCAAAAACATTCAGTACTTC
-	-	TRBV7-6	TRBJ1-3	CASSLASLFSGNTIYF	TGTGCCAGCAGCTTAGCTTCCCTTTTCTCTGGAAACACCATATATTTT
-	-	TRBV6-5	TRBJ2-7	CASRKQAPPYEQYF	TGTGCCAGCAGAAAACAGGCCCCCCCCTACGAGCAGTACTTC